These 23 T cell receptor beta chains came from one sample sequenced in a study of cytomegalovirus exposure and HLA in healthy donors. The study ran its PCR with 60 Vbeta and 13 Jbeta primers. Sequencing was performed with immunoSEQ multiplex PCR; in TCRdb, only in-frame clones are kept and a portion is missing. The sample holds 150,000 to 200,000 clones, about 77% seen once. The sample comprised PBMCs. The receptors were sampled from a woman in her 50s in good health and CMV-seronegative.

The chain joins TRBV18 to TRBJ1-2; 7 positions agree with TRBD1. V shed 3 bases, J shed 5 bases, and the junction held 9 bases outside the gene matches. This CDR3 has 15 residues. CDR1 is KGHSH, CDR2 LQKENI, per germline. DNA for the CDR3: TGTGCCAGCTCACCGGGGGACAGACCCGTTTATGGCTACACCTTC. This encodes CASSPGDRPVYGYTF.

The chain couples TRBV19 to TRBJ1-5; D gene uncertain. V lost 8 bases and J 3 bases, leaving 11 bases between the germline ends. This CDR3 contains 13 residues. Germline V gene sequence: CDR1 LNHDA, CDR2 SQIVND (reference sequence). CDR3 sequence (DNA): TGTGCCAGTCGGGTCGGAGTCAATCAGCCCCAGCATTTT. It specifies CASRVGVNQPQHF. The full variable domain, in which reference TRBV19 and TRBJ1-5 provide the parts outside the CDR3, is DGGITQSPKYLFRKEGQNVTLSCEQNLNHDAMYWYRQDPGQGLRLIYYSQIVNDFQKGDIAEGYSVSREKKESFPLTVTSAQKNPTAFYLCASRVGVNQPQHFGDGTRLSIL.

This rearrangement joins TRBV9 to TRBJ1-5; TRBD1 matches 8 bases. Per germline, CDR1 SGDLS and CDR2 YYNGEE. The CDR3 has 15 amino acids. V lost 0 bases, J lost 6 bases, and 5 bases stayed unmatched. CDR3 sequence: CASSVAPTGAQPQHF. CDR3 coding DNA: TGTGCCAGCAGCGTAGCCCCGACAGGGGCTCAGCCCCAGCATTTT.

Here the CDR3 DNA reads TGTGCCAGCAGTTTTCTGGGACAGGGGATCTATGGCTACACCTTC. Translated, it gives CASSFLGQGIYGYTF. The chain combines TRBV28 with TRBJ1-2, with 10 positions matching TRBD1. The germline V gene has CDR1 MDHEN and CDR2 SYDVKM. The CDR3 is 15 amino acids. The ends lost 3 bases at V and 4 bases at J; junction bases unmatched: 5.

The V gene is TRBV5-1, the J gene TRBJ2-1; maybe TRBD1 (5 bases). The CDR3 runs 14 residues. Per germline, CDR1 SGHRS and CDR2 YFSETQ. Trimming took 9 bases from V and 5 from J, leaving 18 bases between them. CDR3 amino acids: CATGRAPGNNEQFF. For the CDR3, the DNA is TGCGCCACAGGCCGGGCCCCAGGGAACAATGAGCAGTTCTTC.

The rearrangement joins TRBV9 to TRBJ1-1, with 8 positions matching TRBD1. Germline V gene lookup returns CDR1 SGDLS and CDR2 YYNGEE. J was trimmed by 4 bases and V by 0 bases; bases with no gene match: 5. This CDR3 is 15 amino acids long. CDR3 DNA: TGTGCCAGCAGCGTAGGACAGGGGCGACTCACTGAAGCTTTCTTT. This sequence encodes CASSVGQGRLTEAFF.

V usage is TRBV5-4 and J usage is TRBJ2-3, with 9 bases fitting TRBD2. Losses at the gene ends were 4 bases for V and 4 bases for J; bases not matched to a gene: 19. Germline V lookup: CDR1 SGHNT, CDR2 YYREEE (reference sequence). This CDR3 comprises 19 residues. The CDR3 spells CASSPAGLAGTYRSDTQYF. The DNA of the CDR3 is TGTGCCAGCAGCCCGGCCGGCCTAGCGGGGACCTATCGGTCAGATACGCAGTATTTT.

This chain uses TRBV27 with TRBJ2-7; perhaps TRBD2 as D (6 bases). The CDR3 spans 15 residues. Trimming shortened V by 1 base and J by 4 bases, and 14 bases separated the two germline ends. Germline V gives CDR1 MNHEY, CDR2 SMNVEV (reference sequence). In nucleotides, the CDR3 is TGTGCCAGCAGTTTATTCGGAGGGGACGGATACGAGCAGTACTTC. Translated, it gives CASSLFGGDGYEQYF.

The CDR3: CASSPGGGTPYTGELFF. The CDR3 DNA reads TGTGCCAGCAGCCCCGGCGGGGGGACACCCTACACCGGGGAGCTGTTTTTT. V is TRBV13 and J is TRBJ2-2; 8 bases are shared with TRBD2. The V and J ends lost 5 bases and 3 bases, in that order; junction bases with no gene match: 11. CDR3 length: 17 amino acids. The germline V gene has CDR1 PRHDT and CDR2 FYEKMQ (reference sequence).

J is TRBJ1-5 and V is TRBV15; no firm D call. The CDR3 length is 16 residues. Germline loops: CDR1 LNHNV, CDR2 YYDKDF (reference sequence). V was clipped by 0 bases and J by 1 base, with 10 bases between them. The CDR3 DNA sequence: TGTGCCACCAGCAGAGATCCTGCGGGGAGCAATCAGCCCCAGCATTTT. Protein product: CATSRDPAGSNQPQHF.

This chain uses TRBV5-4 with TRBJ2-7; TRBD2 aligns across 11 bases. Unmatched junction bases numbered 3, after V lost 0 bases and J lost 4 bases. The length of the CDR3 is 15 residues. Germline V gene lookup returns CDR1 SGHNT and CDR2 YYREEE (reference sequence). CDR3 loop: CASSLGLAGRYEQYF. The CDR3 DNA sequence: TGTGCCAGCAGCTTGGGACTAGCGGGACGGTACGAGCAGTACTTC.

The rearrangement links TRBV19 to TRBJ1-1, with TRBD1 as a possible D gene (5 bases). The CDR3 has 15 amino acids. In germline, CDR1 is LNHDA, CDR2 SQIVND (reference sequence). V was shortened by 1 base and J by 1 base, with 10 bases between the two germline ends. Here the CDR3 DNA reads TGTGCCAGTAGTATAGGGCAGGGAAGGAACACTGAAGCTTTCTTT. It is translated as CASSIGQGRNTEAFF.

The chain links TRBV5-6 to TRBJ2-7; the match to TRBD2 covers 15 bases. Per germline, CDR1 SGHDT and CDR2 YYEEEE. The CDR3 has 16 amino acids. With 4 bases clipped from V and 6 bases from J, the junction kept 8 bases outside the gene matches. CDR3 sequence (DNA): TGTGCCAGCAGCGCTCCTCCGGGACTAGCGGGAGGCGAGCAGTACTTC. Encoded protein: CASSAPPGLAGGEQYF.

The V gene is TRBV11-3, the J gene TRBJ2-2, with TRBD1 matching over 10 bases. The V gene's germline CDR1 is SGHNT and CDR2 YENEEA. The trim removed 5 bases at V and 3 bases at J, leaving 6 bases unmatched. The CDR3 totals 16 residues. As DNA, the CDR3 is TGTGCCAGCAGCCCTGACAGGGGGCTCTACACCGGGGAGCTGTTTTTT. Amino acids: CASSPDRGLYTGELFF.

The table lists this clone with a count of one. Other DNA sequences in this specimen translate into the identical CDR3. The rearrangement joins TRBV5-1 to TRBJ1-5; D possibly corresponds to TRBD1 (5 bases). Looked up from germline, CDR1 is SGHRS and CDR2 is YFSETQ. There are 14 residues in the CDR3. V lost 0 bases to trimming and J lost 3 bases, with 7 bases between them. The CDR3 DNA reads as TGCGCCAGCAGCTTGGGCGGGACCAATCAGCCCCAGCATTTT. This codes for CASSLGGTNQPQHF.

The V gene is TRBV6-5, the J gene TRBJ2-5; 7 bases map to TRBD2. Germline CDR1 reads MNHEY; CDR2 reads SVGAGI. The CDR3 consists of 16 residues. J lost 3 bases, V lost 2 bases, and 9 bases had no gene match. The CDR3 region is CASSYGTSGTKETQYF. The DNA of the CDR3 is TGTGCCAGCAGTTACGGGACCTCCGGGACTAAAGAGACCCAGTACTTC.

V usage is TRBV7-9 and J usage is TRBJ1-6; a possible D gene is TRBD1 (6 bases). Between the trimmed V and J ends, which lost 5 bases and 5 bases, there was a span of 10 bases. CDR3 length equals 14 residues. Germline CDR1 is SEHNR and CDR2 is FQNEAQ (reference sequence). Here the CDR3 reads CASSLGQNNSPLHF. CDR3 coding DNA: TGTGCCAGCAGCCTCGGACAGAATAATTCACCCCTCCACTTT.

The rearrangement links TRBV7-8 to TRBJ1-4; tentative D call: TRBD1 (5 bases). V shed 7 bases and J shed 5 bases, with 14 bases lying between them. From germline, CDR1 is SGHVS and CDR2 FQNEAQ. CDR3 length: 14 residues. CDR3 region: CASKVEGLNEKLFF. The CDR3 region has the DNA TGTGCCAGCAAGGTAGAGGGACTGAATGAAAAACTGTTTTTT.

This clone has a handful of counts. V gene TRBV9 combines with J gene TRBJ2-3; D is undetermined. Deletions cut 4 bases from V and 2 bases from J, with 11 bases between. The CDR3 runs to 14 residues. The germline V gene encodes CDR1 SGDLS and CDR2 YYNGEE. CDR3 nucleotides: TGTGCCAGCAGCTTCCCCCCCCACACAGATACGCAGTATTTT. This translates into CASSFPPHTDTQYF.

The chain combines TRBV27 with TRBJ2-7; 9 bases agree with TRBD1. CDR3 size: 14 residues. Germline V lookup: CDR1 MNHEY, CDR2 SMNVEV (reference sequence). V shed 5 bases and J 3 bases; nucleotides not matched to a gene: 5. The CDR3 region is CASSNWDRVYEQYF. CDR3 coding DNA: TGTGCCAGCAGTAACTGGGACAGGGTCTACGAGCAGTACTTC.

This clone was counted a few times. The chain employs TRBV7-9 and TRBJ1-1, with 7 bases lining up with TRBD1. Per the germline V gene, CDR1 is SEHNR and CDR2 is FQNEAQ (reference sequence). J was trimmed by 3 bases and V by 6 bases; bases with no gene match: 4. CDR3 length: 13 amino acids. CDR3: CASSSTGYTEAFF. The CDR3, as DNA: TGTGCCAGCAGTTCGACAGGGTACACTGAAGCTTTCTTT. Based on the CDR3 plus reference TRBV7-9 and TRBJ1-1, the full variable domain is DTGVSQNPRHKITKRGQNVTFRCDPISEHNRLYWYRQTLGQGPEFLTYFQNEAQLEKSRLLSDRFSAERPKGSFSTLEIQRTEQGDSAMYLCASSSTGYTEAFFGQGTRLTVV.

The chain links TRBV15 to TRBJ2-5; 7 bases are shared with TRBD1. CDR3 length: 15 amino acids. Losses at the gene ends were 3 bases for V and 4 bases for J; bases not matched to a gene: 8. Per germline, CDR1 LNHNV and CDR2 YYDKDF (reference sequence). CDR3 protein: CATSSEYRGPETQYF. The CDR3 nucleotides read TGTGCCACCAGCAGCGAGTACAGGGGTCCAGAGACCCAGTACTTC.

This sequence joins TRBV10-3 and TRBJ2-5; 10 bases match TRBD1. The CDR3 extends over 14 amino acids. Germline V CDR1 and CDR2: ENHRY, SYGVKD. The V gene end was trimmed by 5 bases and the J gene end by 4 bases; junction bases not matched to a gene: 4. The CDR3 nucleotides are TGTGCCATCAGTCCCGGGACAGGGGTAGAGACCCAGTACTTC. Amino acids: CAISPGTGVETQYF.